The 14 T cell receptor beta chains presented below share a single source sample, sequenced in a study of shared clonotypes between healthy human individuals. Method: immunoSEQ multiplex PCR; TCRdb's copy keeps in-frame clones and lacks some. This sample carries 600,000 to 750,000 clones, around 72% of them seen once, and the ten largest clones take under 2%. Sequencing was done on a sample of memory CD4+ T cells sorted from blood. Documented subset: CD45RA-negative fraction. The origin of the receptors is a woman in her 30s in good health.

The J gene is TRBJ1-1, the V gene TRBV10-1; weak D call: TRBD1 (6 bases). The CDR3 has 14 residues. V was clipped by 3 bases and J by 5 bases, with 13 bases between them. The V gene's germline CDR1 is WNHNN and CDR2 SYGVQD (reference sequence). CDR3 sequence reads: CASSEQQGGTEAFF. The CDR3 nucleotides read TGCGCCAGCAGTGAACAACAGGGAGGTACTGAAGCTTTCTTT.

The chain carries TRBV14 and TRBJ2-5, with TRBD1 matching 8 bases. In germline, CDR1 is SGHDN, CDR2 FVKESK. The trim removed 4 bases at V and 4 bases at J, leaving 5 bases unmatched. The CDR3 totals 14 residues. CDR3 coding DNA: TGTGCCAGCAGCCCGCGGACAGGGAGAGAGACCCAGTACTTC. Amino acid sequence: CASSPRTGRETQYF.

The CDR3 DNA is TGTGCCAGCAGCGTATCGGAGGTGGAGACCCAGTACTTC. Protein sequence: CASSVSEVETQYF. This chain joins TRBV9 and TRBJ2-5; D might be TRBD2 (5 bases). Germline CDR1 and CDR2: SGDLS and YYNGEE. The CDR3 length is 13 residues. The V end was cut by 1 base, the J end by 5 bases, with 9 bases between.

The genes are TRBV29-1 and TRBJ2-7; 7 positions agree with TRBD1. In germline, CDR1 is SQVTM, CDR2 ANQGSEA. The CDR3 consists of 13 residues. J lost 7 bases, V lost 7 bases, and 13 bases had no gene match. The CDR3 DNA sequence: TGCAGCGCCCAGGACGACAGGGAAGGAGAGCAGTACTTC. Protein product: CSAQDDREGEQYF.

The rearrangement links TRBV11-2 to TRBJ2-6, with 11 bases identical to TRBD1. With V trimmed by 8 bases and J by 0 bases, 9 bases remained unmatched. CDR3 length equals 18 residues. Germline CDR1 reads SGHAT; CDR2 reads FQNNGV. CDR3 region: CASGRAGTGGSGANVLTF. CDR3 bases: TGTGCCAGCGGACGAGCCGGGACAGGGGGCTCTGGGGCCAACGTCCTGACTTTC.

A remark on this clone: Within the sample, other DNA sequences also encode this same CDR3. The chain couples TRBV5-1 to TRBJ2-1; 9 nucleotides match TRBD2. CDR1 and CDR2 (germline): SGHRS, YFSETQ. The CDR3 extends over 15 amino acids. The V segment lost 4 bases and the J segment 3 bases; nucleotides outside the gene matches: 5. CDR3 coding DNA: TGCGCCAGCAGCGTGAGTAGCGGGAGCTACAATGAGCAGTTCTTC. Translation: CASSVSSGSYNEQFF.

This clone was detected once. The chain joins TRBV7-9 to TRBJ1-2, with 8 bases identical to TRBD1. CDR1 and CDR2 (germline): SEHNR, FQNEAQ (reference sequence). Trimming cost V 4 bases and J 5 bases; bases outside gene matches: 9. This CDR3 is built from 15 residues. The CDR3 loop is CASSSGTGEIYGYTF. The CDR3 region has the DNA TGTGCCAGCAGCTCCGGGACAGGTGAAATTTATGGCTACACCTTC.

V gene TRBV27 combines with J gene TRBJ1-2; 8 nucleotides line up with TRBD1. This CDR3 comprises 13 residues. V dropped 3 bases and J dropped 8; count of bases not matched to a gene: 5. Per the germline V gene, CDR1 is MNHEY and CDR2 is SMNVEV (reference sequence). The CDR3 protein is CASSLQGARGYTF. The CDR3 region has the DNA TGTGCCAGCAGTTTGCAGGGGGCGAGGGGCTACACCTTC.

This clone showed up just a few times. The CDR3 loop is CASSLTGTANYGYTF. CDR3 sequence (DNA): TGTGCCAGCAGTCTCACCGGGACAGCGAACTATGGCTACACCTTC. The V and J genes are TRBV28 and TRBJ1-2; 7 nucleotides align to TRBD1. CDR1 and CDR2 from the germline V gene are MDHEN and SYDVKM. The CDR3 has 15 amino acids. V lost 5 bases to trimming and J lost 2 bases; unmatched junction nucleotides: 8.

This chain uses TRBV10-1 with TRBJ2-3, with D possibly TRBD2 on 6 matching bases. In germline, CDR1 is WNHNN, CDR2 SYGVQD (reference sequence). V gave up 0 bases and J gave up 6 bases, with 13 bases separating them. The CDR3 has 15 residues. CDR3 nucleotides: TGCGCCAGCAGTGAGTCGGGACTCAGGCTGGATACGCAGTATTTT. Residues: CASSESGLRLDTQYF.

The rearrangement joins TRBV7-9 to TRBJ2-5; 10 nucleotides match TRBD2. There are 18 residues in the CDR3. The V gene end was trimmed by 5 bases and the J gene end by 5 bases; junction bases not matched to a gene: 17. Germline CDR1 is SEHNR and CDR2 is FQNEAQ (reference sequence). This chain's CDR3 is CASSQFSTTTSGRETQYF. The CDR3 nucleotides are TGTGCCAGCAGCCAATTCTCCACGACGACTAGCGGGCGGGAGACCCAGTACTTC.

As to this clone: Distinct nucleotide sequences in the sample also encode this CDR3. The V gene is TRBV5-1, the J gene TRBJ2-3; 7 bases align to TRBD2. V was pared by 1 base and J by 1 base, with 0 bases of the junction left unmatched. This CDR3 has 14 residues. The germline CDR1 and CDR2 sequences are SGHRS and YFSETQ. Here the CDR3 reads CASSLREGTDTQYF. The DNA for the CDR3 is TGCGCCAGCAGCTTGCGGGAGGGCACAGATACGCAGTATTTT.

V and J are TRBV28 and TRBJ2-7; TRBD2 aligns across 10 bases. CDR1 and CDR2 (germline): MDHEN, SYDVKM. J lost 0 bases, V lost 4 bases, and 6 bases had no gene match. The CDR3 runs 16 residues. For the CDR3, the DNA is TGTGCCAGCAGTTCCCCGGGACTAGCGAACTCCTACGAGCAGTACTTC. Protein sequence: CASSSPGLANSYEQYF. The full variable domain, its missing parts supplied by reference TRBV28 and TRBJ2-7, is DVKVTQSSRYLVKRTGEKVFLECVQDMDHENMFWYRQDPGLGLRLIYFSYDVKMKEKGDIPEGYSVSREKKERFSLILESASTNQTSMYLCASSSPGLANSYEQYFGPGTRLTVT.

The V gene is TRBV6-5, the J gene TRBJ2-7; 8 positions match TRBD1. Trimming at V came to 6 bases and at J to 3 bases, leaving 10 bases not matched to a gene. Germline CDR1 reads MNHEY; CDR2 reads SVGAGI. The CDR3 is 15 amino acids. Written as DNA, the CDR3 is TGTGCCAGCAGATGGAATCAGGGGGCCAGCTACGAGCAGTACTTC. Its translation: CASRWNQGASYEQYF.